Described below is a single T cell receptor beta chain sequence and its context. This record comes from a study of T cell changes during pregnancy in multiple sclerosis. The V end lost 3 bases, the J end lost 6 bases, and 11 bases lay between the germline ends. CDR3 length: 13 amino acids. Germline V gene sequence: CDR1 MNHNS, CDR2 SASEGT. Profiled with immunoSEQ multiplex PCR; TCRdb holds only in-frame clones, not every one. The table shows 50,000 or so clones, with 80% to 95% occurring only once. The chain combines TRBV6-1 with TRBJ1-1, with D unclear. Specimen: CD4+ T cells from peripheral blood mononuclear cells, collected in the third trimester of pregnancy. This receptor was identified in a female donor with multiple sclerosis, enrolled in a pregnancy study. The CDR3: CASSEAVFSEAFF. CDR3 nucleotides: TGTGCCAGCAGTGAGGCAGTCTTCTCTGAAGCTTTCTTT.